The rows below give T cell receptor beta chains drawn from one sample of a study of T-cell reconstitution after alpha-beta-depleted transplantation in children. TCRdb re-called the PCR reads with MiXCR, one entry per CDR3 protein. The table records around 64,000 distinct CDR3 sequences, around 9.9% of them present only once. The source material was PBMCs, sampled before TCRalphabeta/CD19-depleted stem cell transplant. Source of these receptors: a boy between 10 and 17 years old with acute myeloid leukemia, due to receive a stem cell transplant. Both conserved end residues are part of each CDR3. D genes are given only for firm matches. Expanded clones get a size class; other rows say once, few or many, or leave the size out.

cdr3_aa: CASSLGGTGGAPNEKLFF
cdr3_nt: TGCGCCAGCAGCTTGGGGGGGACAGGGGGCGCTCCGAATGAAAAACTGTTTTTT
clone_size: .
d_call: TRBD1
j_call: TRBJ1-4
v_call: TRBV5-1

cdr3_aa: CASRGDSSYNEQFF
cdr3_nt: TGCGCCAGCAGGGGAGACAGCTCCTACAATGAGCAGTTCTTC
clone_size: many
d_call: .
j_call: TRBJ2-1
v_call: TRBV5-1

cdr3_aa: CASSYGTGDTQYF
cdr3_nt: TGTGCCAGCAGCTATGGGACTGGAGATACGCAGTATTTT
clone_size: .
d_call: .
j_call: TRBJ2-3
v_call: TRBV7-8

cdr3_aa: CASSLRGGSGANVLTF
cdr3_nt: TGTGCCAGCAGCTTAAGGGGGGGCTCTGGGGCCAACGTCCTGACTTTC
clone_size: few
d_call: .
j_call: TRBJ2-6
v_call: TRBV7-6

cdr3_aa: CASSLELAVAGELFF
cdr3_nt: TGTGCCAGCAGCTTAGAACTAGCGGTGGCCGGGGAGCTGTTTTTT
clone_size: many
d_call: TRBD2
j_call: TRBJ2-2
v_call: TRBV7-8

cdr3_aa: CAMGSKLLADTITGYNEQFF
cdr3_nt: TGTGCCATGGGCTCCAAGCTCCTAGCGGATACGATTACGGGGTACAATGAGCAGTTCTTC
clone_size: .
d_call: .
j_call: TRBJ2-1
v_call: TRBV5-2

cdr3_aa: CASSYVQGKETQYF
cdr3_nt: TGTGCCAGCAGTTACGTACAGGGGAAAGAGACCCAGTACTTC
clone_size: many
d_call: TRBD1
j_call: TRBJ2-5
v_call: TRBV6-5

cdr3_aa: CASSSGQGKGYTF
cdr3_nt: TGTGCCAGCAGTTCCGGACAGGGGAAAGGCTACACCTTC
clone_size: many
d_call: TRBD1
j_call: TRBJ1-2
v_call: TRBV28

cdr3_aa: CASSLNSHATNEKLFF
cdr3_nt: TGTGCCAGCAGCTTAAACAGCCATGCAACTAATGAAAAACTGTTTTTT
clone_size: many
d_call: .
j_call: TRBJ1-4
v_call: TRBV5-6

cdr3_aa: CASRPLPTGGHQPQHF
cdr3_nt: TGTGCCAGCAGACCCCTTCCTACAGGGGGACATCAGCCCCAGCATTTT
clone_size: many
d_call: TRBD1
j_call: TRBJ1-5
v_call: TRBV6-5

cdr3_aa: CAISEFGRGSSNQPQHF
cdr3_nt: TGTGCCATCAGTGAGTTTGGGAGGGGGTCTAGCAATCAGCCCCAGCATTTT
clone_size: many
d_call: .
j_call: TRBJ1-5
v_call: TRBV10-3

cdr3_aa: CSVARSTDTQYF
cdr3_nt: TGCAGCGTTGCCAGATCCACAGATACGCAGTATTTT
clone_size: few
d_call: .
j_call: TRBJ2-3
v_call: TRBV29-1

cdr3_aa: CSAKPLVLAGPDTQYF
cdr3_nt: TGCAGTGCTAAACCTCTGGTCCTAGCGGGGCCAGATACGCAGTATTTT
clone_size: many
d_call: TRBD2
j_call: TRBJ2-3
v_call: TRBV20-1

cdr3_aa: CASSLWGNQPQHF
cdr3_nt: TGTGCCAGCAGCTTATGGGGAAATCAGCCCCAGCATTTT
clone_size: few
d_call: .
j_call: TRBJ1-5
v_call: TRBV7-6

cdr3_aa: CASSVGSGRVDTQYF
cdr3_nt: TGTGCCAGCAGCGTAGGATCAGGGAGAGTAGATACGCAGTATTTT
clone_size: many
d_call: .
j_call: TRBJ2-3
v_call: TRBV9

cdr3_aa: CASSQEWQINNEQFF
cdr3_nt: TGCGCCAGCAGCCAAGAGTGGCAGATCAACAATGAGCAGTTCTTC
clone_size: many
d_call: .
j_call: TRBJ2-1
v_call: TRBV4-3

cdr3_aa: CAWSVSAGGQGEQFF
cdr3_nt: TGTGCCTGGAGTGTAAGTGCGGGAGGGCAAGGGGAGCAGTTCTTC
clone_size: .
d_call: TRBD2
j_call: TRBJ2-1
v_call: TRBV30

cdr3_aa: CSVEPGQVGYTF
cdr3_nt: TGCAGCGTTGAGCCTGGACAGGTTGGCTACACCTTC
clone_size: many
d_call: TRBD1
j_call: TRBJ1-2
v_call: TRBV29-1

cdr3_aa: CASSLIPIAGTGELFF
cdr3_nt: TGTGCCAGCAGCTTAATCCCCATAGCGGGCACCGGGGAGCTGTTTTTT
clone_size: many
d_call: TRBD2
j_call: TRBJ2-2
v_call: TRBV7-3

cdr3_aa: CSAWTSASSYNEQFF
cdr3_nt: TGCAGTGCTTGGACTAGCGCAAGCTCCTACAATGAGCAGTTCTTC
clone_size: many
d_call: TRBD2
j_call: TRBJ2-1
v_call: TRBV20-1

cdr3_aa: CASSRRTGSLEQYF
cdr3_nt: TGTGCCAGCAGCCGTCGTACAGGCTCGCTCGAGCAGTACTTC
clone_size: many
d_call: .
j_call: TRBJ2-7
v_call: TRBV12-3/TRBV12-4

cdr3_aa: CSARPAGDQYF
cdr3_nt: TGCAGTGCTAGACCTGCTGGGGACCAGTACTTC
clone_size: many
d_call: .
j_call: TRBJ2-5
v_call: TRBV20-1

cdr3_aa: CATSGTGYQPQHF
cdr3_nt: TGTGCCACCAGTGGAACAGGGTATCAGCCCCAGCATTTT
clone_size: many
d_call: .
j_call: TRBJ1-5
v_call: TRBV24-1

cdr3_aa: CASRRGAGGTDTQYF
cdr3_nt: TGTGCCAGCCGGAGGGGAGCGGGAGGAACAGATACGCAGTATTTT
clone_size: many
d_call: TRBD2
j_call: TRBJ2-3
v_call: TRBV6-2/TRBV6-3

cdr3_aa: CASSLAGGASTEAFF
cdr3_nt: TGTGCCAGCAGCTTAGCAGGGGGCGCGTCCACTGAAGCTTTCTTT
clone_size: few
d_call: TRBD1
j_call: TRBJ1-1
v_call: TRBV11-2

cdr3_aa: CASSYRGTSTDTQYF
cdr3_nt: TGCGCCAGCAGTTACAGAGGAACTAGCACAGATACGCAGTATTTT
clone_size: many
d_call: .
j_call: TRBJ2-3
v_call: TRBV5-1

cdr3_aa: CASSPRTVTGELFF
cdr3_nt: TGTGCCAGCTCACCTCGGACGGTGACCGGGGAGCTGTTTTTT
clone_size: many
d_call: .
j_call: TRBJ2-2
v_call: TRBV18

cdr3_aa: CASSELAGSTDTQYF
cdr3_nt: TGTGCCAGCAGCGAACTAGCGGGTAGCACAGATACGCAGTATTTT
clone_size: many
d_call: TRBD2
j_call: TRBJ2-3
v_call: TRBV7-3

cdr3_aa: CAISESGASGSPVQYF
cdr3_nt: TGTGCCATCAGTGAGTCAGGGGCTAGCGGGAGTCCCGTGCAGTACTTC
clone_size: many
d_call: TRBD2
j_call: TRBJ2-7
v_call: TRBV10-3

cdr3_aa: CSVSRRGTEAFF
cdr3_nt: TGCAGCGTTAGCCGGCGGGGAACTGAAGCTTTCTTT
clone_size: many
d_call: .
j_call: TRBJ1-1
v_call: TRBV29-1

cdr3_aa: CSASQGAVDNQPQHF
cdr3_nt: TGCAGTGCTAGTCAGGGGGCGGTTGACAATCAGCCCCAGCATTTT
clone_size: many
d_call: TRBD1
j_call: TRBJ1-5
v_call: TRBV20-1

cdr3_aa: CASRENLVRPGELFF
cdr3_nt: TGTGCCAGCCGAGAGAATCTCGTACGGCCCGGGGAGCTGTTTTTT
clone_size: .
d_call: .
j_call: TRBJ2-2
v_call: TRBV9

cdr3_aa: CASSLAEGYSYEQYF
cdr3_nt: TGCGCCAGCAGCTTGGCGGAGGGCTACTCCTACGAGCAGTACTTC
clone_size: many
d_call: .
j_call: TRBJ2-7
v_call: TRBV5-1

cdr3_aa: CASSSGTPITDTQYF
cdr3_nt: TGTGCCAGCAGCTCTGGGACCCCTATCACAGATACGCAGTATTTT
clone_size: many
d_call: .
j_call: TRBJ2-3
v_call: TRBV5-4

cdr3_aa: CASSHGRDSNQPQHF
cdr3_nt: TGCGCCAGCAGCCACGGGCGGGATAGCAATCAGCCCCAGCATTTT
clone_size: few
d_call: .
j_call: TRBJ1-5
v_call: TRBV4-3

cdr3_aa: CASSFRVGTSGSVGELFF
cdr3_nt: TGTGCCAGCAGTTTCCGGGTGGGGACTAGCGGATCGGTCGGGGAGCTGTTTTTT
clone_size: many
d_call: TRBD2
j_call: TRBJ2-2
v_call: TRBV12-3/TRBV12-4

cdr3_aa: CASSLSQTRTDTQYF
cdr3_nt: TGTGCCAGCAGTTTGTCTCAAACCCGCACAGATACGCAGTATTTT
clone_size: many
d_call: .
j_call: TRBJ2-3
v_call: TRBV6-5

cdr3_aa: CSAPGQAYGYTF
cdr3_nt: TGCAGTGCCCCGGGGCAGGCCTATGGCTACACCTTC
clone_size: many
d_call: .
j_call: TRBJ1-2
v_call: TRBV20-1

cdr3_aa: CSAGDRGPGGYTF
cdr3_nt: TGCAGTGCGGGGGACAGGGGGCCTGGAGGCTACACCTTC
clone_size: many
d_call: TRBD1
j_call: TRBJ1-2
v_call: TRBV20-1

cdr3_aa: CASRLTSGGAGTDEQFF
cdr3_nt: TGCGCCAGCCGCCTTACTAGCGGGGGGGCCGGTACGGATGAGCAGTTCTTC
clone_size: many
d_call: TRBD2
j_call: TRBJ2-1
v_call: TRBV10-2

cdr3_aa: CASTGSGLFTDTQYF
cdr3_nt: TGTGCCAGCACCGGGAGCGGGTTGTTCACAGATACGCAGTATTTT
clone_size: many
d_call: .
j_call: TRBJ2-3
v_call: TRBV7-2

cdr3_aa: CASRQEGWNEQFF
cdr3_nt: TGTGCCAGCAGACAGGAAGGGTGGAATGAGCAGTTCTTC
clone_size: once
d_call: .
j_call: TRBJ2-1
v_call: TRBV16

cdr3_aa: CASSPGLRGGETQYF
cdr3_nt: TGTGCCAGCAGCCCGGGACTACGGGGGGGAGAGACCCAGTACTTC
clone_size: many
d_call: TRBD2
j_call: TRBJ2-5
v_call: TRBV7-3

cdr3_aa: CASSLGGRTRRETQYF
cdr3_nt: TGCGCCAGCAGCTTGGGGGGACGGACAAGACGGGAGACCCAGTACTTC
clone_size: many
d_call: .
j_call: TRBJ2-5
v_call: TRBV5-1

cdr3_aa: CASSRDRETDTQYF
cdr3_nt: TGTGCCAGCAGTAGGGACAGGGAAACAGATACGCAGTATTTT
clone_size: .
d_call: TRBD1
j_call: TRBJ2-3
v_call: TRBV28

cdr3_aa: CASSGPRTGNSNQPQHF
cdr3_nt: TGTGCCAGCAGCGGACCACGGACAGGGAATAGCAATCAGCCCCAGCATTTT
clone_size: many
d_call: TRBD1
j_call: TRBJ1-5
v_call: TRBV7-8

cdr3_aa: CSGRGLAAYNEQFF
cdr3_nt: TGCAGCGGGAGGGGACTAGCGGCCTACAATGAGCAGTTCTTC
clone_size: many
d_call: TRBD2
j_call: TRBJ2-1
v_call: TRBV29-1

cdr3_aa: CASSQDPINQPQHF
cdr3_nt: TGCGCCAGCAGCCAAGATCCGATCAATCAGCCCCAGCATTTT
clone_size: many
d_call: .
j_call: TRBJ1-5
v_call: TRBV4-3